The source of this T cell receptor beta chain is a study of cytomegalovirus exposure and HLA in healthy donors. General observations from the study: Among TCR beta chains, those listed as cytomegalovirus-associated numbered over 150. Confirmation in vitro established that a few CMV-associated chains were specific for CMV antigens.

Separation from the approximately 670-subject first cohort characterized the roughly 130-subject validation cohort, to which the donors belonged. A word on this clone: Its antigen is unknown.

The CDR3 extends over 13 amino acids. Germline-derived CDR1 and CDR2 are MDHEN and SYDVKM. The V end was cut by 5 bases, the J end by 4 bases, with 11 bases between. TCRdb's copy holds only in-frame clones and misses some; the assay was immunoSEQ multiplex PCR. The sample yields about 110,000 clones, around 95% seen once. This clonotype was obtained from a woman younger than 30 in good health and CMV-seronegative. V and J are TRBV28 and TRBJ2-5, with TRBD2 as a possible D gene (6 bases). Sample: PBMCs. CDR3 region: CASSTFSGETQYF. The CDR3 bases are TGTGCCAGCAGTACCTTTAGCGGAGAGACCCAGTACTTC. The variable domain in full, completed from reference TRBV28 and TRBJ2-5, reads DVKVTQSSRYLVKRTGEKVFLECVQDMDHENMFWYRQDPGLGLRLIYFSYDVKMKEKGDIPEGYSVSREKKERFSLILESASTNQTSMYLCASSTFSGETQYFGPGTRLLVL.